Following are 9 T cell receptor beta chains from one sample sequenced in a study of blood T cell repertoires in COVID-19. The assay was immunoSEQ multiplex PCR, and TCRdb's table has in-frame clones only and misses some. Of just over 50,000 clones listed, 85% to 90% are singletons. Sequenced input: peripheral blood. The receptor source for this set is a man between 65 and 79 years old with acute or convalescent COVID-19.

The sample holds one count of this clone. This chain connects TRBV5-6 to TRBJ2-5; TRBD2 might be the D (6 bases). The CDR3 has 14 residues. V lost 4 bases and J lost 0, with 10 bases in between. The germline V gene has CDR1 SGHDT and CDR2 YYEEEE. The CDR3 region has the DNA TGTGCCAGCAGCCGAGGAGGGTACCAAGAGACCCAGTACTTC. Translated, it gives CASSRGGYQETQYF. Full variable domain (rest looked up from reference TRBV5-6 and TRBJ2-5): DAGVTQSPTHLIKTRGQQVTLRCSPKSGHDTVSWYQQALGQGPQFIFQYYEEEERQRGNFPDRFSGHQFPNYSSELNVNALLLGDSALYLCASSRGGYQETQYFGPGTRLLVL.

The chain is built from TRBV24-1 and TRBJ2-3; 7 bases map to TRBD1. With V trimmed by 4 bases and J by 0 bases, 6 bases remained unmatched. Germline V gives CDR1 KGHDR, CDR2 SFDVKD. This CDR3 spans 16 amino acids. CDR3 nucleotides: TGTGCCACCAGTGAGACCGGGACAGCTAGCACAGATACGCAGTATTTT. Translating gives CATSETGTASTDTQYF.

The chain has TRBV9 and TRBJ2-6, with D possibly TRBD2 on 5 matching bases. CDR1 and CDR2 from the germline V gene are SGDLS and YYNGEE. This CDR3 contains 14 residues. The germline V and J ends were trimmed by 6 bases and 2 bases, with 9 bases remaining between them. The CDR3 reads CASTEDPGANVLTF. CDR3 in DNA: TGTGCCAGCACGGAGGACCCTGGGGCCAACGTCCTGACTTTC. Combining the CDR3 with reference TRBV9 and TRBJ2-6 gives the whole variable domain DSGVTQTPKHLITATGQRVTLRCSPRSGDLSVYWYQQSLDQGLQFLIQYYNGEERAKGNILERFSAQQFPDLHSELNLSSLELGDSALYFCASTEDPGANVLTFGAGSRLTVL.

CDR3 sequence (DNA): TGTGCCAGCAGTGGCGGGACTAGCGGGAAGGGCAATGAGCAGTTCTTC. Residues: CASSGGTSGKGNEQFF. V usage is TRBV6-1 and J usage is TRBJ2-1, with 13 positions matching TRBD2. The V and J ends lost 4 bases and 6 bases, in that order; junction bases with no gene match: 6. Germline CDR1 and CDR2: MNHNS and SASEGT. CDR3 length equals 16 residues.

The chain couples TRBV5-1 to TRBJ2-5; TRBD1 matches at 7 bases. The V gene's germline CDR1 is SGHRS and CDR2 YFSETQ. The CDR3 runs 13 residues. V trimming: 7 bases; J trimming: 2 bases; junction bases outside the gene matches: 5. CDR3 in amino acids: CASGSTGQETQYF. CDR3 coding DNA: TGCGCCAGCGGGTCGACAGGGCAAGAGACCCAGTACTTC.

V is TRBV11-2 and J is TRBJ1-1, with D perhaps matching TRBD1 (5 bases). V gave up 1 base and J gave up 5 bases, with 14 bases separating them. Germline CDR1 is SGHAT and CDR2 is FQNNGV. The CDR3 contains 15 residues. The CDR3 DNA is TGTGCCAGCAGCTTAGGGTTAGGGGTTCGGACTGAAGCTTTCTTT. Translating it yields CASSLGLGVRTEAFF.

The CDR3 spells CASSDGGGSYNEQFF. Written as DNA, the CDR3 is TGTGCCAGCAGTGATGGCGGTGGCTCCTACAATGAGCAGTTCTTC. The chain carries TRBV2 and TRBJ2-1; D is unclear. The CDR3 sequence is 15 residues long. Trimming left V 3 bases short and J 0 bases short, with 9 bases between. Looked up from germline, CDR1 is SNHLY and CDR2 is FYNNEI.

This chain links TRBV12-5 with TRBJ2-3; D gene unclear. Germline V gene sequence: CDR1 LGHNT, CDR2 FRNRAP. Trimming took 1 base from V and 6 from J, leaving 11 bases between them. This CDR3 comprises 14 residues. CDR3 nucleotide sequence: TGTGCTAGTGGTTTGGACAGCACCAGGGATACGCAGTATTTT. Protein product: CASGLDSTRDTQYF.

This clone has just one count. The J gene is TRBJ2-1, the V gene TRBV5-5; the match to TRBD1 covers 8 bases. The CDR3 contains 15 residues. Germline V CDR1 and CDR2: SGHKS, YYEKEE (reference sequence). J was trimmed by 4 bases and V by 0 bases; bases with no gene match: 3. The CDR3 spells CASSLGQGRYNEQFF. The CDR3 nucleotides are TGTGCCAGCAGCTTGGGACAGGGGAGGTACAATGAGCAGTTCTTC.